What follows are 16 T cell receptor beta chains derived from one specimen sequenced in a study of human T cells and chemical hapten exposure. Regarding time point: patch test 2, 6 weeks after DPC sensitization. The treatment: therapeutic diphenylcyclopropenone sensitization with weekly scalp DPC. Using its own MiXCR run on the RACE reads, TCRdb lists one record per CDR3 protein. Among 84,000 or so distinct CDR3 sequences, roughly 10% were seen once, and the ten largest hold 2% to 2.5%. The specimen was whole blood, collected in connection with sensitization to the hapten diphenylcyclopropenone (DPC). These receptors were taken from a woman in her twenties or thirties with alopecia areata. Some clones in this sample may be carry-over from other donors' samples.

This clonotype was picked up many times. The rearrangement joins TRBV18 to TRBJ1-1; D not certain. V was cut by 4 bases and J by 1 base, with 4 bases left in between. Germline V gene sequence: CDR1 KGHSH, CDR2 LQKENI. The CDR3 contains 12 residues. CDR3 DNA: TGTGCCAGCTCACGGCCGAACACTGAAGCTTTCTTT. This gives the protein CASSRPNTEAFF.

The chain has TRBV6-1 and TRBJ1-4, with unresolved D. The ends were cut back, 4 bases at V and 8 bases at J, with 11 bases in the middle. The germline gives CDR1 MNHNS, CDR2 SASEGT. This CDR3 spans 13 amino acids. CDR3 residues: CASSAVGEEKLFF. Written as DNA, the CDR3 is TGTGCCAGCAGTGCCGTGGGAGAAGAAAAACTGTTTTTT.

Ten or more counts support this clonotype. The junction and the germline gene differ at one end; a read error may be behind it. The chain couples TRBV12-3 or TRBV12-4 to TRBJ1-1; D is uncertain. CDR3 length: 13 residues. The CDR3 DNA is TGTGCCAGCAGTTTGGGGATGAACGCTGAAGCTTTCTTT. This translates into CASSLGMNAEAFF.

This clonotype has just a few counts. This chain joins TRBV3-1 and TRBJ1-4; the D is unclear. In germline, CDR1 is LGHDT, CDR2 YNNKEL (reference sequence). This CDR3 spans 11 amino acids. V dropped 6 bases and J dropped 15 bases, with 14 bases sitting between them. CDR3 in amino acids: CASSGGKWVFF. The DNA of the CDR3 is TGTGCCAGCAGTGGCGGGAAATGGGTGTTTTTT. The full variable domain, completed using reference TRBV3-1 and TRBJ1-4, is DTAVSQTPKYLVTQMGNDKSIKCEQNLGHDTMYWYKQDSKKFLKIMFSYNNKELIINETVPNRFSPKSPDKAHLNLHINSLELGDSAVYFCASSGGKWVFFGSGTQLSVL.

This clonotype was picked up many times. This chain links TRBV12-3 or TRBV12-4 with TRBJ2-7; the D gene is possibly TRBD1 (5 bases). V was pared by 6 bases and J by 6 bases, with 15 bases between. This CDR3 contains 13 residues. The CDR3 DNA is TGTGCCAGCAGAGAAGAGGACACCTCCGAGCAGTACTTC. Translation gives CASREEDTSEQYF.

The chain couples TRBV5-5 to TRBJ2-7, with 7 bases aligning to TRBD2. The CDR3 spans 15 residues. The V segment lost 2 bases and the J segment 5 bases; nucleotides outside the gene matches: 10. Looked up from germline, CDR1 is SGHKS and CDR2 is YYEKEE (reference sequence). Here the CDR3 reads CASSFRREGGHEQYF. The CDR3 region has the DNA TGTGCCAGCAGCTTTCGCAGGGAGGGAGGGCACGAGCAGTACTTC.

In this sample, this clonotype turned up many times. The chain is built from TRBV28 and TRBJ2-5; 9 bases agree with TRBD1. Germline-derived CDR1 and CDR2 are MDHEN and SYDVKM. Trimming took 5 bases from V and 7 from J; bases not matched to a gene: 17. The CDR3 has 17 amino acids. CDR3 sequence (DNA): TGTGCCAGCAGTCCGCCTCGGAGGACAGGGGCCCCCGTGACCCAGTACTTC. Translating it yields CASSPPRRTGAPVTQYF.

V usage is TRBV5-6 and J usage is TRBJ2-3, with D maybe TRBD2 (5 bases). The ends were cut back, 4 bases at V and 0 bases at J, with 15 bases in the middle. CDR3 size: 16 residues. CDR1 and CDR2 from the germline V gene are SGHDT and YYEEEE. CDR3 nucleotides: TGTGCCAGCAGCCCACGGGGTCGCGGAAGCACAGATACGCAGTATTTT. Protein product: CASSPRGRGSTDTQYF.

This clonotype has only a few counts. The chain joins TRBV5-1 to TRBJ2-7; tentative D call: TRBD1 (7 bases). V was clipped by 0 bases and J by 1 base, with 11 bases between them. CDR1 and CDR2 (germline): SGHRS, YFSETQ. This CDR3 is built from 15 residues. CDR3 bases: TGCGCCAGCAGCTTGGCCGGGGGACAGTCCTACGAGCAGTACTTC. It specifies CASSLAGGQSYEQYF.

The V gene is TRBV5-1, the J gene TRBJ2-7; D possibly corresponds to TRBD2 (5 bases). This CDR3 region has 15 residues. V was cut by 4 bases and J by 2 bases, with 16 bases left in between. Germline V gives CDR1 SGHRS, CDR2 YFSETQ. CDR3 in amino acids: CASSLGLANTYEQYF. Here the CDR3 DNA reads TGCGCCAGCAGCCTGGGTCTAGCAAATACCTACGAGCAGTACTTC.

The gene calls are TRBV7-2 and TRBJ2-2, with 11 bases identical to TRBD2. V dropped 5 bases and J dropped 6; count of bases not matched to a gene: 8. The CDR3 has 16 amino acids. From germline, CDR1 is SGHTA and CDR2 FQGNSA. The CDR3 loop reads CASSLTSGRGAGELFF. The CDR3 DNA is TGTGCCAGCAGCCTCACTAGCGGGAGAGGGGCCGGGGAGCTGTTTTTT.

There are many counts of this clonotype. The gene calls are TRBV20-1 and TRBJ1-4; the D is unclear. V lost 2 bases and J lost 8, with 9 bases in between. The germline V gene encodes CDR1 DFQATT and CDR2 SNEGSKA (reference sequence). The CDR3 is 12 residues long. CDR3 protein: CSARSAGEKLFF. For the CDR3, the DNA is TGCAGTGCTAGATCAGCGGGGGAAAAACTGTTTTTT.

This clonotype has only a few counts. The V call is TRBV30, the J call TRBJ2-3; D is uncertain. V gave up 4 bases and J gave up 2 bases, with 16 bases separating them. The CDR3 contains 15 residues. The germline gives CDR1 GTSNPN, CDR2 SVGIG (reference sequence). CDR3 coding DNA: TGTGCCTGGAACAGAAAGGGCAGGTCCACAGATACGCAGTATTTT. This gives the protein CAWNRKGRSTDTQYF.

At least ten counts were recorded for this clonotype. J is TRBJ1-3 and V is TRBV6-5; 7 nucleotides match TRBD1. CDR3 length: 13 residues. Losses at the gene ends were 6 bases for V and 3 bases for J; bases not matched to a gene: 2. CDR1 is MNHEY, CDR2 SVGAGI, per germline. CDR3 DNA: TGTGCCAGCAGAAGGGGGCATGGAAACACCATATATTTT. Translation gives CASRRGHGNTIYF.

The chain employs TRBV7-2 and TRBJ1-2; TRBD1 matches at 8 bases. Trimming removed 5 bases from V and 8 bases from J; junction bases left unmatched: 10. Per the germline V gene, CDR1 is SGHTA and CDR2 is FQGNSA. CDR3 length equals 14 residues. The CDR3 sequence: CASSPADRGGGYTF. CDR3 DNA sequence: TGTGCCAGCAGCCCCGCCGACAGGGGAGGAGGCTACACCTTC.

This clonotype was counted many times. This chain joins TRBV6-5 and TRBJ1-2; 7 positions agree with TRBD1. Looked up from germline, CDR1 is MNHEY and CDR2 is SVGAGI. Losses at the gene ends were 6 bases for V and 7 bases for J; bases not matched to a gene: 8. The CDR3 loop spans 13 amino acids. The CDR3 region has the DNA TGTGCCAGCAGGGAACAGGGACAGTCTGGCTACACCTTC. It is translated as CASREQGQSGYTF.